This TCR beta chain was retrieved from a study of PD-L1 blockade in urothelial cancer. Study summary: Blood was analyzed 3 weeks (second dose) and 6 weeks after treatment start.

Synthetic templates analogous to TCR were spiked into all PCRs individually. This table comes from immunoSEQ multiplex PCR, and its TCRdb copy is limited to in-frame clones, with some not included. The sample lists about 46,000 clones, 70% to 90% seen once, with 1.9% in the top ten. Findings and limits, study-wide: Expansion of tumor-associated blood clones at 3 weeks was greater in durable-benefit patients.

This clone showed up just a few times. Antigen: not known. This sample's time point: peripheral blood 6 weeks after treatment start. The study collected 1 to 8 samples per patient, pretreatment and on-treatment. Trimming stripped 10 bases from V and 10 bases from J, with 17 bases between. This CDR3 has 11 residues. In germline, CDR1 is MNHNY, CDR2 SVGAGI (reference sequence). Here the sequenced sample was PBMCs, taken around atezolizumab (anti-PD-L1) treatment. This TCR was sampled from a man over 45 with urothelial cancer. V gene TRBV6-6 combines with J gene TRBJ2-7; D may be TRBD1 (6 bases). In DNA form, the CDR3 reads TGTGCCACCCAAAACGAGGGGGATCAGTACTTC. This encodes CATQNEGDQYF.